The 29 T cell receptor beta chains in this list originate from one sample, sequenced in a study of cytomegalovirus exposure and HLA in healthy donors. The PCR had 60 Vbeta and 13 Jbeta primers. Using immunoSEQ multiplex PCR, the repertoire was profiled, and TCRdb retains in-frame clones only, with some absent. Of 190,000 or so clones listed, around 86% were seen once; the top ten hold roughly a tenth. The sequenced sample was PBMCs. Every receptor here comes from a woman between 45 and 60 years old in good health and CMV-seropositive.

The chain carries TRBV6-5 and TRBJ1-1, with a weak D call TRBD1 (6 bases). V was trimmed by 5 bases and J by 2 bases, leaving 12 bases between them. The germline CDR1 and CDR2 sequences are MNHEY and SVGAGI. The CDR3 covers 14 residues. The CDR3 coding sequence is TGTGCCAGCAGTAACGGACAGATTAACACTGAAGCTTTCTTT. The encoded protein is CASSNGQINTEAFF.

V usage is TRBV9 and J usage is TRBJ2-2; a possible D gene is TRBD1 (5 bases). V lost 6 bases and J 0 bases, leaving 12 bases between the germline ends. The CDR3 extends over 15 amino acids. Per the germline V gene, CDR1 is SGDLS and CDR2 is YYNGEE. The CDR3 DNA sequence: TGTGCCAGCACACGGTCAGGGACGAACACCGGGGAGCTGTTTTTT. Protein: CASTRSGTNTGELFF.

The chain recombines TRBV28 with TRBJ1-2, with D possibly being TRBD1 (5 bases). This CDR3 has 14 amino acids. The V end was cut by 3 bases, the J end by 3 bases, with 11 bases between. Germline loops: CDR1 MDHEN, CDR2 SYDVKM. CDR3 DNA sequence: TGTGCCAGCAGTTTTTACGACAGCTACTATGGCTACACCTTC. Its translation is CASSFYDSYYGYTF.

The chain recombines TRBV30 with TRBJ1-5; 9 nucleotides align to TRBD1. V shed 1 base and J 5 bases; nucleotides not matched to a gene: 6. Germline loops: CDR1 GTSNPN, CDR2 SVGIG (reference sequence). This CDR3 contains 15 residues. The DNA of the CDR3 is TGTGCCTGGAGTGGGGGGACAGGGATCGATCAGCCCCAGCATTTT. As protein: CAWSGGTGIDQPQHF.

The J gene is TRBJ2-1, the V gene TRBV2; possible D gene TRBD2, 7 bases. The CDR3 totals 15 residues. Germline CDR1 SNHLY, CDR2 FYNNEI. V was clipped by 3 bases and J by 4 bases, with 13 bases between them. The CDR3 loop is CASSEGGGGYNEQFF. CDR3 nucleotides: TGTGCCAGCAGTGAGGGCGGGGGCGGATACAATGAGCAGTTCTTC.

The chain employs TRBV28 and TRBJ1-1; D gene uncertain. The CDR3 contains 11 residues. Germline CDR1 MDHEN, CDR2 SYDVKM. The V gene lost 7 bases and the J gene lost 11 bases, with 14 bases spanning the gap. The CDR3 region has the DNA TGTGCCAGCAACCCCCCCGCCCGGGCTTTCTTT. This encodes CASNPPARAFF.

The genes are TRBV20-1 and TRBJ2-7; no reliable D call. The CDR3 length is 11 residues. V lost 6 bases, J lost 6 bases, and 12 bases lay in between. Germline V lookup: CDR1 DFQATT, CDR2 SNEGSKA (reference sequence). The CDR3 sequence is CSAKAGSEQYF. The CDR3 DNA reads TGCAGTGCCAAGGCCGGGTCCGAGCAGTACTTC.

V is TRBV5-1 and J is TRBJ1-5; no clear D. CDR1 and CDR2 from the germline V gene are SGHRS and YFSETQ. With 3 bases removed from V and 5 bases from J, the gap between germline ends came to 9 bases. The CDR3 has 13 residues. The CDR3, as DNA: TGCGCCAGCAGCTACGACACAGATCAGCCCCAGCATTTT. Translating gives CASSYDTDQPQHF.

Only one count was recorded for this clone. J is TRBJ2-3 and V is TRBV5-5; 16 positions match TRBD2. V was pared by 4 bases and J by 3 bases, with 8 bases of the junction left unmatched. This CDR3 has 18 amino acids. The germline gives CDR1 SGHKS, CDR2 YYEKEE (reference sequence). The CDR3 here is CASSTGLAGGLRTDTQYF. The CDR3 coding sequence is TGTGCCAGCAGCACGGGACTAGCGGGGGGGCTGAGGACAGATACGCAGTATTTT.

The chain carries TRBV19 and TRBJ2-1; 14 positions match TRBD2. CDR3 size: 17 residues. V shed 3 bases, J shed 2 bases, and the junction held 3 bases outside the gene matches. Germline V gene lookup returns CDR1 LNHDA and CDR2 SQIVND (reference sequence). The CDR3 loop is CASSMTSGGAAYNEQFF. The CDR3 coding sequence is TGTGCCAGTAGTATGACTAGCGGGGGGGCCGCCTACAATGAGCAGTTCTTC.

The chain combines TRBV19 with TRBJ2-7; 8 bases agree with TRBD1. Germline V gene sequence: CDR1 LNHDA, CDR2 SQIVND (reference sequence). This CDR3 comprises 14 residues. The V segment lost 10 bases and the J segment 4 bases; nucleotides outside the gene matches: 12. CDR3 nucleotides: TGTGCCACCACAAGAGGACAGGGATCATACGAGCAGTACTTC. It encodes CATTRGQGSYEQYF.

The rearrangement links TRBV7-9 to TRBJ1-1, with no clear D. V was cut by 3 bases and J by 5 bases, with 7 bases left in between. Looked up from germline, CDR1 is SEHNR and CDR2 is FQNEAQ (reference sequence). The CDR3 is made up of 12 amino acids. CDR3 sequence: CASSFVRTEAFF. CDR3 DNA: TGTGCCAGCAGCTTCGTCAGAACTGAAGCTTTCTTT.

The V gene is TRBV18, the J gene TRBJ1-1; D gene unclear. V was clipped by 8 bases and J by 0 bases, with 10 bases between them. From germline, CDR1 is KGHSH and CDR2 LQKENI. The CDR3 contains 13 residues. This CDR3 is CASATVMNTEAFF. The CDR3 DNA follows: TGTGCCAGCGCAACAGTTATGAACACTGAAGCTTTCTTT.

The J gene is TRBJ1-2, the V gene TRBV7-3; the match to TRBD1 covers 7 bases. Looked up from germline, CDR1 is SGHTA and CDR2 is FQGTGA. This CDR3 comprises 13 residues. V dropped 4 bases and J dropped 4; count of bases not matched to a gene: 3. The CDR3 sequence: CASSSAGGYGYTF. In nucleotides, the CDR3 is TGTGCCAGCAGCTCCGCAGGGGGCTATGGCTACACCTTC.

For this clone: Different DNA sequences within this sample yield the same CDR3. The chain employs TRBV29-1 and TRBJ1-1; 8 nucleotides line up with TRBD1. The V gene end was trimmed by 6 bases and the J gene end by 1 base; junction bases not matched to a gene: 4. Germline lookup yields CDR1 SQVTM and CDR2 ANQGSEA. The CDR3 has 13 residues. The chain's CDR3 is CSVGDRRNTEAFF. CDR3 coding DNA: TGCAGCGTGGGGGACAGGAGGAACACTGAAGCTTTCTTT.

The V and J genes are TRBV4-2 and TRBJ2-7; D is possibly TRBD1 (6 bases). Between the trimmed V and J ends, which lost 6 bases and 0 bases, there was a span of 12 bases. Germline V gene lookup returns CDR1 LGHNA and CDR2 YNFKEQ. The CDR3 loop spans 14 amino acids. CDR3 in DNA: TGTGCCAGCAGTTCAGACAGGATCTCCTACGAGCAGTACTTC. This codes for CASSSDRISYEQYF.

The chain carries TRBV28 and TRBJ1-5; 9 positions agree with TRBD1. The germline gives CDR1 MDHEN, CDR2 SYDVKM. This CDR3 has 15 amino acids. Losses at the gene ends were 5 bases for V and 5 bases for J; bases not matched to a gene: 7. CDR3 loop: CASSPSGTGYQPQHF. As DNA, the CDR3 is TGTGCCAGCAGTCCATCCGGGACAGGGTATCAGCCCCAGCATTTT.

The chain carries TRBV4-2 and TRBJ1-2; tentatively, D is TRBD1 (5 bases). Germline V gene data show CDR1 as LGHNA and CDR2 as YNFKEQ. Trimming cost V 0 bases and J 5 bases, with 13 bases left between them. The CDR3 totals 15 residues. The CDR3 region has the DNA TGTGCCAGCAGCCAAGATAGGGCAGGGCTTTATGGCTACACCTTC. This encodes CASSQDRAGLYGYTF.

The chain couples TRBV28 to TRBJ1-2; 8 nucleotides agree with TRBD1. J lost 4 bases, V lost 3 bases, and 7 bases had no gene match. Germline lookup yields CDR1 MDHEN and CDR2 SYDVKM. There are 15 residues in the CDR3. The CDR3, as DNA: TGTGCCAGCAGTTTTTCAGGGGGCGCTTTCTATGGCTACACCTTC. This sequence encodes CASSFSGGAFYGYTF.

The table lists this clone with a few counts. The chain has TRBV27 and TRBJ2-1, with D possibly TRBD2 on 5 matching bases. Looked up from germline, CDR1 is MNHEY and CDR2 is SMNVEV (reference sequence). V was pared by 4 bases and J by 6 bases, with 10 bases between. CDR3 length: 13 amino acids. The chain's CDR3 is CASSWESTNEQFF. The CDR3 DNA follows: TGTGCCAGCAGTTGGGAGTCGACCAATGAGCAGTTCTTC.

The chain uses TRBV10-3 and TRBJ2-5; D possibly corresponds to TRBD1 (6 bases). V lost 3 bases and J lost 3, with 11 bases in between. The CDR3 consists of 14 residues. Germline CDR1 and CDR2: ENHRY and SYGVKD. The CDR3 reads CAISEPGDEETQYF. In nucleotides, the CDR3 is TGTGCCATCAGTGAACCAGGGGACGAAGAGACCCAGTACTTC.

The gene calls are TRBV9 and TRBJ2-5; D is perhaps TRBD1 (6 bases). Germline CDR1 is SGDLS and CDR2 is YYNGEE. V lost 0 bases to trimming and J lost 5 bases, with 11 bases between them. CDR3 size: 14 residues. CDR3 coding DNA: TGTGCCAGCAGCGTAGCTACAGGGATGGAGACCCAGTACTTC. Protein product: CASSVATGMETQYF.

The CDR3 loop reads CASSLGSGTYNTGELFF. The DNA of the CDR3 is TGCGCCAGCAGCTTAGGCTCCGGGACTTACAACACCGGGGAGCTGTTTTTT. This chain connects TRBV5-1 to TRBJ2-2; D perhaps matches TRBD2 (6 bases). CDR1 and CDR2 (germline): SGHRS, YFSETQ. This CDR3 comprises 17 residues. Deletions cut 2 bases from V and 2 bases from J, with 16 bases between.

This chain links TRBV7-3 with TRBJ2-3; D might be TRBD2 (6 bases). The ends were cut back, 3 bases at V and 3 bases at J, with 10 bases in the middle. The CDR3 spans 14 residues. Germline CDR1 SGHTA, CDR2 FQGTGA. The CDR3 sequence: CASSFRGRTDTQYF. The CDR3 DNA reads TGTGCCAGCAGCTTTCGGGGGAGGACAGATACGCAGTATTTT.

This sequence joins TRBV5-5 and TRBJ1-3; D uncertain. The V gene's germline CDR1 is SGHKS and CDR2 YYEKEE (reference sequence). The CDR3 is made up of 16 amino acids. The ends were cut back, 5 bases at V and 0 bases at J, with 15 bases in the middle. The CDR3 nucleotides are TGTGCCAGCAGGCGTGCCGATGAGAGCTCTGGAAACACCATATATTTT. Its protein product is CASRRADESSGNTIYF.

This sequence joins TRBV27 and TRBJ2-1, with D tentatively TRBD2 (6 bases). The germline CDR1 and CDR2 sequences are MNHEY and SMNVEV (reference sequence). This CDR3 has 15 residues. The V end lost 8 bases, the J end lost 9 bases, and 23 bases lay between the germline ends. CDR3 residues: CASGGTTAGKGEQFF. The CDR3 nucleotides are TGTGCCAGCGGAGGGACCACGGCAGGGAAAGGTGAGCAGTTCTTC.

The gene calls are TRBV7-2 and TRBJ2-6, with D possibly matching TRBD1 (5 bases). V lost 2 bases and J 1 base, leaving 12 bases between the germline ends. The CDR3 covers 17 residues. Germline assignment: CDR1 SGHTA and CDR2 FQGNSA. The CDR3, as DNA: TGTGCCAGCAGCTTACTTGGGGCCTTGTCTGGGGCCAACGTCCTGACTTTC. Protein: CASSLLGALSGANVLTF.

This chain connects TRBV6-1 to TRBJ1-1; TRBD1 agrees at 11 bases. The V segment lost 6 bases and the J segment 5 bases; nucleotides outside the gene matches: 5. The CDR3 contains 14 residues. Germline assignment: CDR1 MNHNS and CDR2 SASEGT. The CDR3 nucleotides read TGTGCCAGCAGGGACAGGGGGCGAGATACTGAAGCTTTCTTT. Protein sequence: CASRDRGRDTEAFF.

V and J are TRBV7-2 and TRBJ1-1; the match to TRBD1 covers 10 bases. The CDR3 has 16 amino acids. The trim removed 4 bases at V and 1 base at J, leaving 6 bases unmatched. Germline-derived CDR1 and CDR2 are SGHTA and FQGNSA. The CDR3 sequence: CASSYGQGGWNTEAFF. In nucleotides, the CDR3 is TGTGCCAGCAGCTACGGACAGGGGGGGTGGAACACTGAAGCTTTCTTT.